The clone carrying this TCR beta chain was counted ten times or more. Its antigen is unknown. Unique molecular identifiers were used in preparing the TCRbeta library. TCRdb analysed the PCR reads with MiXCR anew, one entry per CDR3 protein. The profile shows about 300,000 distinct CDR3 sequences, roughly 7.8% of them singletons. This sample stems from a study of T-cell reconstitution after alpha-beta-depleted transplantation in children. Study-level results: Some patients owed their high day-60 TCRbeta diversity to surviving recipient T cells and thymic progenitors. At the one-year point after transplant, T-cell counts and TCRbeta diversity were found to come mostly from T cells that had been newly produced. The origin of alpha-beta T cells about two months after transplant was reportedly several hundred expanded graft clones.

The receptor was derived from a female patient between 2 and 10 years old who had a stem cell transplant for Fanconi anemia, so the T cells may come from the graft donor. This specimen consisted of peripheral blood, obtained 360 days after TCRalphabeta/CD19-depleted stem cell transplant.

The CDR3 nucleotides are TGTGCCAGCAGTTTACTCGATCCCTATGGCTACACCTTC. It is translated as CASSLLDPYGYTF. The gene calls are TRBV28 and TRBJ1-2; D unclear. Germline CDR1 MDHEN, CDR2 SYDVKM. The CDR3 covers 13 residues. Trimming took 2 bases from V and 4 from J, leaving 8 bases between them.